This TCR beta chain appears in the sequencing data of a study of shared clonotypes between healthy human individuals. Positively selected for CCR7, the CD45RO-negative cells used as naive CD8 cells excluded terminally differentiated effector memory CD45RA+ cells. The CDR3 extends over 14 amino acids. The V segment lost 5 bases and the J segment 0 bases; nucleotides outside the gene matches: 0. CDR1 MNHNY and CDR2 SVGAGI come from the germline V gene (reference sequence). Assay: immunoSEQ multiplex PCR; the TCRdb copy retains only in-frame clones and omits some. The profile shows 1.5 million to 2.5 million clones, about 95% of them singletons.

The sequencing input was naive CD8+ T cells sorted from blood. This receptor was identified in a man in his late teens or twenties in good health. This chain uses TRBV6-6 with TRBJ1-2; 10 bases are a match to TRBD1. The CDR3 DNA is TGTGCCAGCAGTGGACAGGGGGCTAACTATGGCTACACCTTC. This codes for CASSGQGANYGYTF.